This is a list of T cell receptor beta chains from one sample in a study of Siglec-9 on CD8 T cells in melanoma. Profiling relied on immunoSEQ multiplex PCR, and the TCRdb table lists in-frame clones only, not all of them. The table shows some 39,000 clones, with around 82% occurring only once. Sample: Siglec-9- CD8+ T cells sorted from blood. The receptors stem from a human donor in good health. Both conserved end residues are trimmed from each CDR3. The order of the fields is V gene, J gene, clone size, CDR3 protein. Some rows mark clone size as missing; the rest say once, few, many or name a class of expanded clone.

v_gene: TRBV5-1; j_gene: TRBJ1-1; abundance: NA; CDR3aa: ASSPTGGSFEAF
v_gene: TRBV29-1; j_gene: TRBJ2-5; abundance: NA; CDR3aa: SSEKENTFGGAQY
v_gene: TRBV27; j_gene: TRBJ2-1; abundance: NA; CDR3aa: ASSSPAKSGGYNEQF
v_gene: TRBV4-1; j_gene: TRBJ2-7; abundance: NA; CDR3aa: ASSFALDSDYEQY
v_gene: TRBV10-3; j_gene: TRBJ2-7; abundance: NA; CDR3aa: AIRDREQPYEQY
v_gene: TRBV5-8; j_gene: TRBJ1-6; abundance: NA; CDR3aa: ASSPRDRNSPLH
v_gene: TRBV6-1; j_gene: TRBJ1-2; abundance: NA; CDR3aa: ASSSPAGDGYT
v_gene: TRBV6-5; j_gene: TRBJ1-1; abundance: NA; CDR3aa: ASSYSGTATEAF
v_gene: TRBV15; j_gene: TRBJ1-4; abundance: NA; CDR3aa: ATSSPSSEEKLF
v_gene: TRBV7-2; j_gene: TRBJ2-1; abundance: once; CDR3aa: ASSLVVTSGLENEQF
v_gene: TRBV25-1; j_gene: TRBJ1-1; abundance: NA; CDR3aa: ASSDGGTEAF
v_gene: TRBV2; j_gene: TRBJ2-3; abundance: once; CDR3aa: ASSEGRGGLSTDTQY